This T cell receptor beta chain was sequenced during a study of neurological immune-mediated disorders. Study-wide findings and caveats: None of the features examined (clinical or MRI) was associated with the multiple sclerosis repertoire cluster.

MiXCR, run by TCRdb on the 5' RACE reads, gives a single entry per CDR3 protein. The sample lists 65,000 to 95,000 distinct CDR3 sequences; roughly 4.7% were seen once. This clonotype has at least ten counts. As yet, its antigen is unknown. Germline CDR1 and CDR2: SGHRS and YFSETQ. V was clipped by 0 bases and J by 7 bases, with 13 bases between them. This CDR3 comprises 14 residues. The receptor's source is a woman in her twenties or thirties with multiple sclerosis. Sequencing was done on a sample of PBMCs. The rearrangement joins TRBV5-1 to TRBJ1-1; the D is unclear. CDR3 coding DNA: TGCGCCAGCAGCTTGGAGGAGGCAGAACTTGAAGCTTTCTTT. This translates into CASSLEEAELEAFF.